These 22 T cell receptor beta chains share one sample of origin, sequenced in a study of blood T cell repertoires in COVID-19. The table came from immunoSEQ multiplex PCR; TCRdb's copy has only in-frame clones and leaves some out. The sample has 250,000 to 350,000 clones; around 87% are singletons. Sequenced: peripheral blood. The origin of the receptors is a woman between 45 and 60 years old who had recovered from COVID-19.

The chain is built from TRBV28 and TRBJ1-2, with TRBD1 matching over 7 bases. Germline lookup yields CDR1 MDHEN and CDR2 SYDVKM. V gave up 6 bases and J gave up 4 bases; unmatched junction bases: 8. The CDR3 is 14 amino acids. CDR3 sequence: CASRDRSKVYGYTF. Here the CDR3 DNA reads TGTGCCAGCAGGGACAGGTCGAAAGTCTATGGCTACACCTTC.

This CDR3 is CASAPGGDQPQHF. The CDR3 coding sequence is TGTGCCAGCGCTCCGGGGGGTGATCAGCCCCAGCATTTT. V gene TRBV12-3 or TRBV12-4 combines with J gene TRBJ1-5, with D tentatively TRBD1 (5 bases). This CDR3 is 13 amino acids long. The ends were cut back, 8 bases at V and 5 bases at J, with 13 bases in the middle.

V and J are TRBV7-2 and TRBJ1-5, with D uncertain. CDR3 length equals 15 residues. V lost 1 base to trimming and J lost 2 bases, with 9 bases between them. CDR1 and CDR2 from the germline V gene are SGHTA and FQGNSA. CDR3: CASSLVWQGNQPQHF. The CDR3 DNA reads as TGTGCCAGCAGCTTAGTTTGGCAGGGCAATCAGCCCCAGCATTTT.

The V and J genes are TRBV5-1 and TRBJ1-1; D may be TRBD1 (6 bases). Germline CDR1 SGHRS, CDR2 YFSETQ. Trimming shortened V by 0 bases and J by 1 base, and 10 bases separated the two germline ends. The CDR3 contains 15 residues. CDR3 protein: CASSLAGTSNTEAFF. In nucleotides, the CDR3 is TGCGCCAGCAGCTTGGCCGGGACATCGAACACTGAAGCTTTCTTT. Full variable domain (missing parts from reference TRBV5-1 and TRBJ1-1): KAGVTQTPRYLIKTRGQQVTLSCSPISGHRSVSWYQQTPGQGLQFLFEYFSETQRNKGNFPGRFSGRQFSNSRSEMNVSTLELGDSALYLCASSLAGTSNTEAFFGQGTRLTVV.

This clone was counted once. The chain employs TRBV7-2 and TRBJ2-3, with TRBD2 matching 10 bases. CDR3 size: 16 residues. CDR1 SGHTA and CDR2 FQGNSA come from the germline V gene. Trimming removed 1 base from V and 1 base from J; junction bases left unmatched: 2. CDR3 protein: CASSLVAGGGTDTQYF. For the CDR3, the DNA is TGTGCCAGCAGCTTAGTAGCGGGAGGTGGCACAGATACGCAGTATTTT.

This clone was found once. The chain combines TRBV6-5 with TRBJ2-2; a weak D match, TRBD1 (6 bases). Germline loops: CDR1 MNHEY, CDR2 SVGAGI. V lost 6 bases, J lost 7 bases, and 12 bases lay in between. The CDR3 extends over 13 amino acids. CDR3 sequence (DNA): TGTGCCAGCAGGACAGGAGCAGGCGGGGAGCTGTTTTTT. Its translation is CASRTGAGGELFF.

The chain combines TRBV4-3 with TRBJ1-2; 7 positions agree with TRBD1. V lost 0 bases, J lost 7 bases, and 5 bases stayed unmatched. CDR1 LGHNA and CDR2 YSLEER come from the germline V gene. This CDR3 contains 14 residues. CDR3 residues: CASSQEQGLGGYTF. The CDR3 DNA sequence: TGCGCCAGCAGCCAAGAACAGGGGCTGGGTGGCTACACCTTC.

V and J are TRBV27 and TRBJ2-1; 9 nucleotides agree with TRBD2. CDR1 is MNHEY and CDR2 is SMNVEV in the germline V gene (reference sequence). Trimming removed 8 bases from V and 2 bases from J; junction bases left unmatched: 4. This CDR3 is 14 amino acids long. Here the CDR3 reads CASGSGGTYNEQFF. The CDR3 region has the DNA TGTGCCAGCGGGAGCGGGGGGACCTACAATGAGCAGTTCTTC.

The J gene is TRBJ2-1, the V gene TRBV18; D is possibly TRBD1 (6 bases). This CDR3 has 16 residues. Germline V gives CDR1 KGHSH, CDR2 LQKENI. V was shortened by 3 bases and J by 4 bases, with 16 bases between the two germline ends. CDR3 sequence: CASSPMVRDKYNEQFF. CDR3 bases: TGTGCCAGCTCACCGATGGTGAGGGACAAATACAATGAGCAGTTCTTC.

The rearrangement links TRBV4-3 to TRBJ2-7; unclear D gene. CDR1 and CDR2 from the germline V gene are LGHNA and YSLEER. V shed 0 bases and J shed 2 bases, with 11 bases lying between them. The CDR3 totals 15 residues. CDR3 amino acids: CASSQESGRPYEQYF. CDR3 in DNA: TGCGCCAGCAGCCAAGAGTCCGGCAGGCCCTACGAGCAGTACTTC.

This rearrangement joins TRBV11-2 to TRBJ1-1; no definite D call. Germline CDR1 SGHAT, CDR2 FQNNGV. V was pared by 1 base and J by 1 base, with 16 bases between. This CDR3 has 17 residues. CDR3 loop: CASSLAGFGRQNTEAFF. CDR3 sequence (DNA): TGTGCCAGCAGCTTAGCGGGTTTTGGGAGGCAGAACACTGAAGCTTTCTTT.

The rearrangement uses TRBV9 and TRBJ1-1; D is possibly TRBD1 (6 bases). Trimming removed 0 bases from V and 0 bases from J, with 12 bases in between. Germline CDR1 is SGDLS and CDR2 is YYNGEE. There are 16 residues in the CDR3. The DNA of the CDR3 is TGTGCCAGCAGCGTAGGTACAGGGATTATGAACACTGAAGCTTTCTTT. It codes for CASSVGTGIMNTEAFF.

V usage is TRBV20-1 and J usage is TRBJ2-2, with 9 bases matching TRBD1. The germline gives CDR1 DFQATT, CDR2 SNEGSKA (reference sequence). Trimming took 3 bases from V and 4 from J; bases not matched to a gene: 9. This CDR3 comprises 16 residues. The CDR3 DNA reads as TGCAGTGCTAGTGCCCGGGACAGGGCGGGCACCGGGGAGCTGTTTTTT. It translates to CSASARDRAGTGELFF.

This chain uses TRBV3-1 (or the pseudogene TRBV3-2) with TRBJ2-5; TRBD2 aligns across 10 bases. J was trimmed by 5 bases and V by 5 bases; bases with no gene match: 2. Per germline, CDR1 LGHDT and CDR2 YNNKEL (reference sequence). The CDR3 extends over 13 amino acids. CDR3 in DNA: TGTGCCAGCAGCATACTAGCGGGGGAGACCCAGTACTTC. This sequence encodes CASSILAGETQYF.

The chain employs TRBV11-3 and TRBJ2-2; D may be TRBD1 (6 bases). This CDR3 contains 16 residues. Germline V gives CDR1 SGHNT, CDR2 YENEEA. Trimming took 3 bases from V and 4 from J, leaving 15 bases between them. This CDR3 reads CASSLSQGIGTGELFF. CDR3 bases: TGTGCCAGCAGCTTGTCACAGGGAATCGGCACCGGGGAGCTGTTTTTT.

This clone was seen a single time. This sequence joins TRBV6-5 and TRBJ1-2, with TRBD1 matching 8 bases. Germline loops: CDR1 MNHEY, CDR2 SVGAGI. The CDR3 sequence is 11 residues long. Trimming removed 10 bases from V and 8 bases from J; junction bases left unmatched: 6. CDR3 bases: TGTGCCATCGGGACAGGTCAGGGCTACACCTTC. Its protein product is CAIGTGQGYTF.

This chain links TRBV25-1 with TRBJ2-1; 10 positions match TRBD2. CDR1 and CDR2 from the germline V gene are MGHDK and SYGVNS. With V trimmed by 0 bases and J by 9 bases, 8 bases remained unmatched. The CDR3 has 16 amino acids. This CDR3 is CASSEYRSGGASEQFF. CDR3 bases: TGTGCCAGCAGTGAATATAGGAGCGGGGGGGCCAGTGAGCAGTTCTTC.

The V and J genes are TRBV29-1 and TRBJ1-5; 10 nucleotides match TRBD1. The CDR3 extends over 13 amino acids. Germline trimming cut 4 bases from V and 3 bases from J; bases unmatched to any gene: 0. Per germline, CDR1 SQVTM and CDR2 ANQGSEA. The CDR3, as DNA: TGCAGCGTTGGACAGGGGGCCAATCAGCCCCAGCATTTT. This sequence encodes CSVGQGANQPQHF.

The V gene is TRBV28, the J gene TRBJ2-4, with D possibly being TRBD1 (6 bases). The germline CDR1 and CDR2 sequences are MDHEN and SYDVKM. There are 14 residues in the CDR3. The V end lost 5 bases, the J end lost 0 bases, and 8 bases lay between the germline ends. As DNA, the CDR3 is TGTGCCAGCAGTACAGGGTTAGCCAAAAACATTCAGTACTTC. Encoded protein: CASSTGLAKNIQYF.

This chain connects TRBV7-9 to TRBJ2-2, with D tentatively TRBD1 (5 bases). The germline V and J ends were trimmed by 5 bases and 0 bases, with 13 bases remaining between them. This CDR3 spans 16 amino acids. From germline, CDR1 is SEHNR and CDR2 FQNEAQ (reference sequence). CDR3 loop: CASSNPLDTNTGELFF. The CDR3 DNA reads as TGTGCCAGCAGCAACCCGTTGGACACGAACACCGGGGAGCTGTTTTTT.

The DNA of the CDR3 is TGTGCCAGCAGTGAACCCGCCCTCAGGGGGCAAGGCTACACCTTC. Amino acid sequence: CASSEPALRGQGYTF. This chain connects TRBV25-1 to TRBJ1-2; 8 bases map to TRBD1. V trimming: 2 bases; J trimming: 8 bases; junction bases outside the gene matches: 10. Germline values: CDR1 MGHDK, CDR2 SYGVNS. There are 15 residues in the CDR3.

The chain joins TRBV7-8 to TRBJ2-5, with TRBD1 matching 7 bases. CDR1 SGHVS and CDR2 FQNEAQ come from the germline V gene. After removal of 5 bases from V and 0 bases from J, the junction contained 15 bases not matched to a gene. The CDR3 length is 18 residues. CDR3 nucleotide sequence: TGTGCCAGCAGCGGAAGGACAGGTTACTTGACGAACCAAGAGACCCAGTACTTC. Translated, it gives CASSGRTGYLTNQETQYF.